This is a list of T cell receptor beta chains from one sample in a study of blood T cell repertoires in COVID-19. The repertoire was sequenced with immunoSEQ multiplex PCR; TCRdb's copy has only in-frame clones and lacks some. The sample has about 150,000 clones, around 83% seen once. Sequencing was carried out using PBMCs or T cells enriched from blood (not recorded which). These receptor sequences come from a man aged 50 to 59 who had recovered from COVID-19. Both conserved end residues are part of each CDR3. D genes are given only for firm matches. Clone size is shown for a subset of rows, as once, few, many or a class of expanded clone.

TRBV4-1,NA,TRBJ2-7,NA,CASSQDSRWEQYF,TGCGCCAGCAGCCAAGATAGTCGTTGGGAGCAGTACTTC
TRBV6-5,TRBD1,TRBJ1-2,NA,CASRSDRVNYGYTF,TGTGCCAGCAGATCCGACAGGGTGAACTATGGCTACACCTTC
TRBV6-1,TRBD1,TRBJ2-5,NA,CASSQGQGKGQETQYF,TGTGCCAGCAGTCAAGGACAGGGCAAGGGACAAGAGACCCAGTACTTC
TRBV5-4,NA,TRBJ2-5,NA,CASSSFGRGEETQYF,TGTGCCAGCAGCTCCTTCGGTCGGGGAGAAGAGACCCAGTACTTC
TRBV7-9,NA,TRBJ2-7,many,CASSYPSSYEQYF,TGTGCCAGCAGCTACCCGAGCTCCTACGAGCAGTACTTC
TRBV7-2,NA,TRBJ1-5,few,CASSLERIQPQHF,TGTGCCAGCAGCTTAGAGAGGATCCAGCCCCAGCATTTT
TRBV11-2,NA,TRBJ1-3,NA,CASSSLGAGGNTIYF,TGTGCCAGCAGCTCCCTGGGGGCAGGGGGAAACACCATATATTTT
TRBV6-2/TRBV6-3,NA,TRBJ2-1,NA,CASSWRSEQFF,TGTGCCAGCAGTTGGCGGTCTGAGCAGTTCTTC
TRBV19,TRBD1,TRBJ1-2,NA,CASSKQTWTGNYGYTF,TGTGCCAGTAGTAAGCAAACCTGGACAGGCAACTATGGCTACACCTTC
TRBV18,NA,TRBJ1-6,NA,CASSLRTDSPLHF,TGTGCCAGCTCACTCCGGACAGATTCACCCCTCCACTTT
TRBV28,TRBD2,TRBJ2-7,NA,CASSPPGLASYEQYF,TGTGCCAGCAGTCCCCCGGGACTAGCATCCTACGAGCAGTACTTC
TRBV6-5,NA,TRBJ1-5,NA,CASTQGSINQPQHF,TGTGCCAGCACCCAGGGGTCCATCAATCAGCCCCAGCATTTT
TRBV7-2,TRBD2,TRBJ2-3,NA,CASSHRPGLETDTQYF,TGTGCCAGCAGTCATCGACCGGGACTAGAGACAGATACGCAGTATTTT
TRBV5-4,TRBD1,TRBJ2-3,NA,CASSRDRDGTDTQYF,TGTGCCAGCAGCCGGGACAGGGATGGGACAGATACGCAGTATTTT
TRBV6-5,NA,TRBJ2-7,NA,CASSPLTVSEQYF,TGTGCCAGCAGCCCGTTGACAGTTTCCGAGCAGTACTTC
TRBV4-2,TRBD1,TRBJ1-1,once,CASSPGTGANTEAFF,TGTGCCAGCAGCCCTGGGACAGGGGCGAACACTGAAGCTTTCTTT
TRBV2,NA,TRBJ1-4,few,CASRTQRGTNEKLFF,TGTGCCAGCAGAACTCAGCGAGGGACTAATGAAAAACTGTTTTTT
TRBV5-6,TRBD1,TRBJ1-5,NA,CASSRGTALNQPQHF,TGTGCCAGCAGCCGAGGGACAGCCCTAAATCAGCCCCAGCATTTT
TRBV5-4,TRBD1,TRBJ2-5,NA,CASSIGQGVQETQYF,TGTGCCAGCAGCATCGGACAGGGGGTCCAAGAGACCCAGTACTTC
TRBV4-2,TRBD1,TRBJ1-2,many,CASSQDPDRGAEGYTF,TGTGCCAGCAGCCAAGATCCGGACAGGGGAGCTGAGGGCTACACCTTC
TRBV27,NA,TRBJ2-6,NA,CASSLFGGSGANVLTF,TGTGCCAGCAGTTTATTCGGGGGCTCTGGGGCCAACGTCCTGACTTTC
TRBV10-3,NA,TRBJ2-6,NA,CAISGEAGYSSGANVLTF,TGTGCCATCAGTGGGGAGGCAGGTTATTCCTCTGGGGCCAACGTCCTGACTTTC
TRBV7-6,TRBD1,TRBJ1-1,NA,CASSFGQGTEAFF,TGTGCCAGCAGCTTTGGACAGGGAACTGAAGCTTTCTTT
TRBV6-5,NA,TRBJ1-1,NA,CASRWYSDTEAFF,TGTGCCAGCAGGTGGTATTCGGACACTGAAGCTTTCTTT
TRBV7-9,NA,TRBJ1-1,NA,CASSLRMGDTEAFF,TGTGCCAGCAGCTTACGTATGGGCGACACTGAAGCTTTCTTT
TRBV5-1,TRBD2,TRBJ2-7,NA,CASSGGLQTYEQYF,TGCGCCAGCAGCGGGGGACTACAGACCTACGAGCAGTACTTC
TRBV27,TRBD1,TRBJ2-3,NA,CASRLQGVSDTQYF,TGTGCCAGCAGGCTTCAGGGGGTATCAGATACGCAGTATTTT
TRBV5-5,NA,TRBJ1-2,NA,CASSLESQGLGYTF,TGTGCCAGCAGCTTGGAGAGTCAGGGACTTGGCTACACCTTC
TRBV5-1,TRBD1,TRBJ2-2,NA,CASSLQGADTGELFF,TGCGCCAGCAGCTTGCAGGGGGCTGACACCGGGGAGCTGTTTTTT
TRBV7-9,TRBD1,TRBJ1-6,NA,CASRPTGSRNSPLHF,TGTGCCAGCAGACCGACAGGGTCTCGGAATTCACCCCTCCACTTT
TRBV7-6,TRBD1,TRBJ1-3,few,CASSALQGSGNTIYF,TGTGCCAGCAGCGCGCTACAGGGGTCTGGAAACACCATATATTTT
TRBV11-2,NA,TRBJ1-3,NA,CASSKNQATGNTIYF,TGTGCCAGCAGCAAGAATCAGGCTACTGGAAACACCATATATTTT